This T cell receptor beta chain was sequenced in a study of beta chain features in type 1 diabetes. This clone has just a few counts. As yet, its antigen is unknown. Sequenced material consisted of expressed TCRB transcripts (all of the isolated RNA was reverse transcribed). Method: immunoSEQ multiplex PCR; TCRdb's copy keeps in-frame clones and lacks some. There are about 350,000 clones in the sample; about 20% occur only once, and 0.035% to 0.05% lies in the top ten. Germline V gives CDR1 MNHEY, CDR2 SMNVEV (reference sequence). V trimming: 6 bases; J trimming: 0 bases; junction bases outside the gene matches: 15. CDR3 size: 18 residues. Staining for CD45RO/CCR7/CD25/CD127/CD95/CD27 allowed sorting of CD4+ naive, central memory, regulatory and stem cell-like memory cells. Study observations and caveats: Any PCR bias toward short templates would affect both groups alike.

This receptor was obtained from a woman younger than 30 in good health. V is TRBV27 and J is TRBJ1-1; TRBD1 aligns across 8 bases. The sequencing sample was made of naive CD4+ T cells from blood. The CDR3 loop reads CASRNVDRALAVNTEAFF. The CDR3 coding sequence is TGTGCCAGCAGGAACGTGGACAGGGCGCTGGCTGTGAACACTGAAGCTTTCTTT.